This T cell receptor beta chain originates from a study of PD-L1 blockade in urothelial cancer. Generated by immunoSEQ multiplex PCR, the TCRdb table keeps only in-frame clones and is missing some. The table includes 87,000 or so clones, 65% to 85% detected once. Indicated time point: pretreatment peripheral blood. Germline-derived CDR1 and CDR2 are LNHNV and YYDKDF (reference sequence). The CDR3 runs to 16 residues. Germline trimming cut 4 bases from V and 5 bases from J; bases unmatched to any gene: 5. The sample here was PBMCs, taken around atezolizumab (anti-PD-L1) treatment. This receptor was obtained from a man aged 55 to 70 with urothelial cancer. The chain has TRBV15 and TRBJ2-3; 14 positions match TRBD2. The CDR3 loop reads CATSIGLAGGRDTQYF. CDR3 in DNA: TGTGCCACCAGCATCGGACTAGCGGGGGGAAGAGATACGCAGTATTTT.